The 32 T cell receptor beta chains below all came from one sample that was sequenced in a study of CD4 T cells in relation to SARS-CoV-2 and coronaviruses. Method: immunoSEQ multiplex PCR; TCRdb's copy keeps in-frame clones and lacks some. The table shows roughly 61,000 clones, with roughly 90% occurring only once. Before the COVID-19 pandemic, during about 2011-2019, CD4+ T cells were taken from unexposed donors. The sample comprised memory CD4+ T cells from PBMCs. These receptors were obtained from a human donor in good health.

The J gene is TRBJ2-7, the V gene TRBV7-2; TRBD2 aligns across 7 bases. V shed 3 bases, J shed 4 bases, and the junction held 3 bases outside the gene matches. The length of the CDR3 is 13 residues. Germline CDR1 and CDR2: SGHTA and FQGNSA. The CDR3: CASSFGGGYEQYF. The CDR3 nucleotides read TGTGCCAGCAGCTTTGGGGGGGGGTACGAGCAGTACTTC.

The chain combines TRBV11-2 with TRBJ1-6; D gene unclear. V was trimmed by 8 bases and J by 8 bases, leaving 16 bases between them. The CDR3 runs to 14 residues. Germline V gives CDR1 SGHAT, CDR2 FQNNGV. The CDR3 reads CASGRFGVDSPLHF. CDR3 coding DNA: TGTGCCAGCGGTCGCTTTGGGGTCGATTCACCCCTCCACTTT.

This chain connects TRBV2 to TRBJ1-5; no clear D gene. The germline V gene has CDR1 SNHLY and CDR2 FYNNEI. V lost 4 bases and J lost 6, with 7 bases in between. The CDR3 runs 12 residues. The CDR3 region is CASSVLVQPQHF. The CDR3 region has the DNA TGTGCCAGCAGTGTTCTGGTTCAGCCCCAGCATTTT. The full variable domain, in which reference TRBV2 and TRBJ1-5 provide the parts outside the CDR3, is EPEVTQTPSHQVTQMGQEVILRCVPISNHLYFYWYRQILGQKVEFLVSFYNNEISEKSEIFDDQFSVERPDGSNFTLKIRSTKLEDSAMYFCASSVLVQPQHFGDGTRLSIL.

This sequence joins TRBV29-1 and TRBJ2-2; 11 nucleotides match TRBD2. Trimming removed 6 bases from V and 7 bases from J; junction bases left unmatched: 7. This CDR3 contains 14 residues. CDR1 is SQVTM and CDR2 is ANQGSEA in the germline V gene. The CDR3 sequence: CSVVTSGISGELFF. CDR3 in DNA: TGCAGCGTCGTGACTAGCGGGATTAGCGGGGAGCTGTTTTTT.

The chain combines TRBV27 with TRBJ1-5, with TRBD1 as a possible D gene (6 bases). In germline, CDR1 is MNHEY, CDR2 SMNVEV (reference sequence). Trimming left V 2 bases short and J 6 bases short, with 11 bases between. The CDR3 spans 14 residues. The CDR3 loop is CASSLVGGSQPQHF. DNA for the CDR3: TGTGCCAGCAGTTTAGTAGGGGGGTCTCAGCCCCAGCATTTT.

This clone was seen a handful of times. The chain links TRBV5-1 to TRBJ2-2; 9 bases line up with TRBD2. The CDR3 is 16 amino acids. V lost 2 bases, J lost 1 base, and 3 bases stayed unmatched. Germline loops: CDR1 SGHRS, CDR2 YFSETQ. The CDR3 nucleotides are TGCGCCAGCAGCTTTAGCGGGAGAGGGAACACCGGGGAGCTGTTTTTT. It codes for CASSFSGRGNTGELFF.

The rearrangement links TRBV5-6 to TRBJ1-2; D perhaps matches TRBD1 (5 bases). The germline CDR1 and CDR2 sequences are SGHDT and YYEEEE. The V gene lost 6 bases and the J gene lost 5 bases, with 20 bases spanning the gap. There are 15 residues in the CDR3. The DNA for the CDR3 is TGTGCCAGCACCACGACGGTAGGGGTTGGTTATGGCTACACCTTC. Encoded protein: CASTTTVGVGYGYTF.

The chain joins TRBV11-3 to TRBJ2-7; 9 positions match TRBD2. J was trimmed by 2 bases and V by 3 bases; bases with no gene match: 8. This CDR3 is 16 amino acids long. Germline V gene data show CDR1 as SGHNT and CDR2 as YENEEA. The DNA for the CDR3 is TGTGCCAGCAGCTTTGGCGGAGCGGGAGGTGCCTACGAGCAGTACTTC. Protein product: CASSFGGAGGAYEQYF.

CDR3 amino acids: CASSRLRGLETQYF. The CDR3, as DNA: TGTGCCAGCAGCCGTCTCAGGGGGCTAGAGACCCAGTACTTC. The V gene is TRBV25-1, the J gene TRBJ2-5, with 8 bases matching TRBD1. CDR3 length: 14 amino acids. The germline V gene has CDR1 MGHDK and CDR2 SYGVNS. V trimming: 6 bases; J trimming: 4 bases; junction bases outside the gene matches: 7. The full variable domain, rest sourced from reference TRBV25-1 and TRBJ2-5, is EADIYQTPRYLVIGTGKKITLECSQTMGHDKMYWYQQDPGMELHLIHYSYGVNSTEKGDLSSESTVSRIRTEHFPLTLESARPSHTSQYLCASSRLRGLETQYFGPGTRLLVL.

The V gene is TRBV12-3 or TRBV12-4, the J gene TRBJ2-3; the D call may be TRBD1 or TRBD2 (5 bases each). The germline V and J ends were trimmed by 6 bases and 5 bases, with 9 bases remaining between them. The CDR3 runs to 12 residues. CDR3 sequence (DNA): TGTGCCAGCAGCCGGGACCTAGATACGCAGTATTTT. Protein product: CASSRDLDTQYF.

J is TRBJ2-7 and V is TRBV5-5, with 10 bases identical to TRBD1. The CDR3 covers 14 residues. Germline V gene sequence: CDR1 SGHKS, CDR2 YYEKEE (reference sequence). With V trimmed by 4 bases and J by 3 bases, 4 bases remained unmatched. CDR3 amino acids: CASSRDRGFYEQYF. The CDR3 DNA reads as TGTGCCAGCAGCAGGGACAGGGGTTTCTACGAGCAGTACTTC.

The chain carries TRBV29-1 and TRBJ2-1; D possibly corresponds to TRBD1 (6 bases). CDR3 length: 12 residues. Germline V CDR1 and CDR2: SQVTM, ANQGSEA. Trimming left V 4 bases short and J 2 bases short, with 6 bases between. CDR3 protein: CSVGQAYNEQFF. The CDR3 nucleotides are TGCAGCGTTGGACAGGCCTACAATGAGCAGTTCTTC.

V gene TRBV12-3 or TRBV12-4 combines with J gene TRBJ2-7; D may be TRBD1 (6 bases). The length of the CDR3 is 13 residues. V was cut by 8 bases and J by 2 bases, with 13 bases left in between. This CDR3 reads CASRRTDTYEQYF. CDR3 coding DNA: TGTGCCAGCCGCCGGACAGACACCTACGAGCAGTACTTC.

The rearrangement joins TRBV6-5 to TRBJ1-2, with TRBD1 matching 9 bases. The CDR3 contains 14 residues. Germline V CDR1 and CDR2: MNHEY, SVGAGI. V shed 6 bases and J 6 bases; nucleotides not matched to a gene: 8. CDR3 amino acids: CASRPKDRGDGYTF. The CDR3 DNA reads TGTGCCAGCAGACCTAAAGACAGGGGGGATGGCTACACCTTC.

This rearrangement joins TRBV3-1 (or the pseudogene TRBV3-2) to TRBJ2-4; TRBD2 matches at 7 bases. The CDR3 length is 16 residues. CDR1 and CDR2 from the germline V gene are LGHDT and YNNKEL (reference sequence). V was pared by 1 base and J by 0 bases, with 3 bases of the junction left unmatched. The CDR3, as DNA: TGTGCCAGCAGCCAAGGGGGGGGTGTAGCCAAAAACATTCAGTACTTC. This codes for CASSQGGGVAKNIQYF.

The J gene is TRBJ2-7, the V gene TRBV7-2, with D perhaps matching TRBD1 (5 bases). Germline assignment: CDR1 SGHTA and CDR2 FQGNSA. The V gene lost 3 bases and the J gene lost 2 bases, with 11 bases spanning the gap. This CDR3 spans 14 amino acids. The CDR3 loop is CASSLGRQAYEQYF. CDR3 coding DNA: TGTGCCAGCAGCTTGGGGCGGCAAGCCTACGAGCAGTACTTC. Using reference TRBV7-2 and TRBJ2-7 for the parts outside the CDR3, the full variable domain is GAGVSQSPSNKVTEKGKDVELRCDPISGHTALYWYRQSLGQGLEFLIYFQGNSAPDKSGLPSDRFSAERTGGSVSTLTIQRTQQEDSAVYLCASSLGRQAYEQYFGPGTRLTVT.

The chain carries TRBV5-4 and TRBJ2-5; the match to TRBD1 covers 11 bases. V lost 2 bases, J lost 4 bases, and 4 bases stayed unmatched. Germline loops: CDR1 SGHNT, CDR2 YYREEE (reference sequence). There are 15 residues in the CDR3. CDR3 sequence: CASSLPGQGGETQYF. DNA for the CDR3: TGTGCCAGCAGCTTACCGGGACAGGGGGGAGAGACCCAGTACTTC.

The chain has TRBV6-6 and TRBJ2-2; D unresolved. Germline V gene data show CDR1 as MNHNY and CDR2 as SVGAGI (reference sequence). The CDR3 is 13 residues long. Trimming pared 4 bases from V and 1 base from J, leaving 4 bases between. CDR3 sequence reads: CASSFKNTGELFF. In DNA form, the CDR3 reads TGTGCCAGCAGTTTTAAGAACACCGGGGAGCTGTTTTTT.

The gene calls are TRBV5-1 and TRBJ1-6; TRBD1 matches at 7 bases. This CDR3 comprises 13 residues. Germline V lookup: CDR1 SGHRS, CDR2 YFSETQ. V was clipped by 4 bases and J by 10 bases; unmatched bases: 5. CDR3 sequence (DNA): TGCGCCAGCAGCACAACAGGGGAATCACCCCTCCACTTT. Its protein product is CASSTTGESPLHF.

The chain combines TRBV6-5 with TRBJ2-5; 10 bases match TRBD1. Trimming cost V 11 bases and J 6 bases; bases outside gene matches: 6. There are 12 residues in the CDR3. CDR1 and CDR2 (germline): MNHEY, SVGAGI. This chain's CDR3 is CAATGGRQTQYF. The CDR3 DNA sequence: TGTGCCGCGACAGGGGGCCGGCAGACCCAGTACTTC.

This chain connects TRBV11-2 to TRBJ2-3, with D uncertain. The CDR3 covers 12 residues. Trimming removed 11 bases from V and 4 bases from J, with 13 bases in between. Germline values: CDR1 SGHAT, CDR2 FQNNGV. The CDR3: CACHPTPDTQYF. The CDR3 DNA sequence: TGTGCCTGTCACCCCACCCCAGATACGCAGTATTTT.

V usage is TRBV16 and J usage is TRBJ1-1; D is unclear. V shed 2 bases and J shed 1 base, with 8 bases lying between them. This CDR3 spans 14 amino acids. In germline, CDR1 is KGHSY, CDR2 FQNENV. This CDR3 is CASSQQLSNTEAFF. CDR3 DNA sequence: TGTGCCAGCAGCCAACAGTTATCGAACACTGAAGCTTTCTTT.

The V gene is TRBV4-1, the J gene TRBJ1-2; D may be TRBD1 (6 bases). There are 16 residues in the CDR3. V gave up 3 bases and J gave up 6 bases, with 20 bases separating them. In germline, CDR1 is MGHRA, CDR2 YSYEKL. The CDR3 DNA sequence: TGCGCCAGCAGCCAGCCCCTGGACAGTCTGGGGAATGGCTACACCTTC. It codes for CASSQPLDSLGNGYTF.

This clone was found a few times. This chain connects TRBV24-1 to TRBJ2-3; 7 bases map to TRBD2. In germline, CDR1 is KGHDR, CDR2 SFDVKD. The V and J ends lost 4 bases and 1 base, in that order; junction bases with no gene match: 7. The CDR3 sequence is 16 residues long. The CDR3 protein is CATSDPTSRGTDTQYF. The CDR3 region has the DNA TGTGCCACCAGTGACCCGACTAGCAGGGGCACAGATACGCAGTATTTT.

This chain links TRBV19 with TRBJ1-4, with TRBD1 matching over 8 bases. V dropped 6 bases and J dropped 5; count of bases not matched to a gene: 5. CDR1 and CDR2 from the germline V gene are LNHDA and SQIVND (reference sequence). The CDR3 is made up of 14 amino acids. CDR3 sequence: CASSRDRQNEKLFF. The CDR3 DNA reads TGTGCCAGTAGCCGGGACAGGCAAAATGAAAAACTGTTTTTT.

CDR3 loop: CASTFYRSEGTQYF. The DNA of the CDR3 is TGTGCCAGCACCTTCTATCGGTCGGAAGGGACCCAGTACTTC. The chain is built from TRBV6-5 and TRBJ2-5; D remains unclear. The CDR3 has 14 residues. V was clipped by 7 bases and J by 7 bases, with 19 bases between them. Germline V CDR1 and CDR2: MNHEY, SVGAGI.

This chain links TRBV19 with TRBJ2-7; 7 bases fit TRBD1. The germline V gene has CDR1 LNHDA and CDR2 SQIVND (reference sequence). The CDR3 extends over 13 amino acids. Unmatched junction bases numbered 5, after V lost 5 bases and J lost 4 bases. This CDR3 reads CASSGYRGYEQYF. The DNA for the CDR3 is TGTGCCAGTAGTGGGTACAGGGGATACGAGCAGTACTTC.

The chain combines TRBV3-1 (or the pseudogene TRBV3-2) with TRBJ2-7; 8 bases agree with TRBD2. The ends lost 1 base at V and 5 bases at J; junction bases unmatched: 10. Germline-derived CDR1 and CDR2 are LGHDT and YNNKEL (reference sequence). This CDR3 spans 16 amino acids. CDR3 sequence: CASSQGLGREVHEQYF. The CDR3 DNA reads as TGTGCCAGCAGCCAAGGGTTGGGGCGGGAGGTCCACGAGCAGTACTTC.

This clone came up once. The chain has TRBV20-1 and TRBJ2-2, with 8 bases lining up with TRBD1. The CDR3 extends over 16 amino acids. From germline, CDR1 is DFQATT and CDR2 SNEGSKA (reference sequence). The trim removed 3 bases at V and 2 bases at J, leaving 8 bases unmatched. The CDR3 loop is CSASIAGGPNTGELFF. CDR3 DNA sequence: TGCAGTGCTAGTATTGCAGGGGGCCCAAACACCGGGGAGCTGTTTTTT.

With respect to this clone: Distinct nucleotide sequences in the sample also encode this CDR3. The chain has TRBV12-3 or TRBV12-4 and TRBJ2-7; D remains ambiguous. CDR3 size: 11 residues. Trimming left V 6 bases short and J 3 bases short, with 6 bases between. CDR3 DNA: TGTGCCAGCAGCCTAAACTACGAGCAGTACTTC. The encoded protein is CASSLNYEQYF.

This chain connects TRBV11-2 to TRBJ2-5; TRBD1 agrees at 8 bases. The germline gives CDR1 SGHAT, CDR2 FQNNGV. The length of the CDR3 is 12 residues. V trimming: 4 bases; J trimming: 13 bases; junction bases outside the gene matches: 8. CDR3 sequence: CASSSRTGLGYF. CDR3 nucleotide sequence: TGTGCCAGCAGCTCACGGACAGGGCTGGGGTACTTC.

The CDR3 spells CASMNKKNTGELFF. The DNA for the CDR3 is TGTGCCAGTATGAACAAGAAGAACACCGGGGAGCTGTTTTTT. The rearrangement joins TRBV19 to TRBJ2-2; the D is unclear. Trimming removed 7 bases at V and 1 base at J, with 10 bases between. The germline V gene has CDR1 LNHDA and CDR2 SQIVND (reference sequence). The CDR3 runs to 14 residues.